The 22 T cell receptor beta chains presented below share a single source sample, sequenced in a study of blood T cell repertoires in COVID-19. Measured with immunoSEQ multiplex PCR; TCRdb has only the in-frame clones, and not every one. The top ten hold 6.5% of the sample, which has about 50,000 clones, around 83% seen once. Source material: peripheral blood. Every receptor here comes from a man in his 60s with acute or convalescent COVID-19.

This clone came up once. CDR3 sequence (DNA): TGTGCCAGCTCCTTGGGACAGGGGGTACGGACTGAAGCTTTCTTT. It is translated as CASSLGQGVRTEAFF. V is TRBV18 and J is TRBJ1-1; 11 bases are shared with TRBD1. The CDR3 is 15 residues long. V was clipped by 6 bases and J by 5 bases; unmatched bases: 8. Germline V gene data show CDR1 as KGHSH and CDR2 as LQKENI. Combining the CDR3 with reference TRBV18 and TRBJ1-1 gives the whole variable domain NAGVMQNPRHLVRRRGQEARLRCSPMKGHSHVYWYRQLPEEGLKFMVYLQKENIIDESGMPKERFSAEFPKEGPSILRIQQVVRGDSAAYFCASSLGQGVRTEAFFGQGTRLTVV.

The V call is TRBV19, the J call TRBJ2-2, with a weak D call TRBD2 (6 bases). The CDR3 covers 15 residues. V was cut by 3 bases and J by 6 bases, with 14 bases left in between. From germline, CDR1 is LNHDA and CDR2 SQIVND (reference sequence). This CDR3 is CASSMGLARSGELFF. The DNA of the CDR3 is TGTGCCAGTAGTATGGGGCTAGCGCGGTCCGGGGAGCTGTTTTTT.

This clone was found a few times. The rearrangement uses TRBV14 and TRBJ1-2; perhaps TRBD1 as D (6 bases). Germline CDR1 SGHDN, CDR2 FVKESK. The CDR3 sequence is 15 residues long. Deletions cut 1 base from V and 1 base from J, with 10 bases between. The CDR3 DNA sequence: TGTGCCAGCAGCCAAGGGGGGCAGGGTAACTATGGCTACACCTTC. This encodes CASSQGGQGNYGYTF.

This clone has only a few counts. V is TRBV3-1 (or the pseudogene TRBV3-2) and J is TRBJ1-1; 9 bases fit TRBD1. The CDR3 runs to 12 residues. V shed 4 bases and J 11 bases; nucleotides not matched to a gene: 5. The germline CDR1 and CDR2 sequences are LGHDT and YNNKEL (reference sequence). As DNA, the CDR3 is TGTGCCAGCAGCCCAAACAGGGGGCAGGCTTTCTTT. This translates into CASSPNRGQAFF.

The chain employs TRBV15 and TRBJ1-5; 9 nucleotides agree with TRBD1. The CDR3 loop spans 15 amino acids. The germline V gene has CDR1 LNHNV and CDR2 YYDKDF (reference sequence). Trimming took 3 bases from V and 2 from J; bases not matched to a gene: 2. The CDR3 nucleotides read TGTGCCACCAGCAGGGGACAGGGCGGCAATCAGCCCCAGCATTTT. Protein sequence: CATSRGQGGNQPQHF.

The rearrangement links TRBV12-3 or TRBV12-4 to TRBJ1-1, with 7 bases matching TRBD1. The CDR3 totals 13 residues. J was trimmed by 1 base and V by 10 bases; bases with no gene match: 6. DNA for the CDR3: TGTGCCACCCAGTGGGACAGGAACACTGAAGCTTTCTTT. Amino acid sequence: CATQWDRNTEAFF.

The CDR3 spells CASSPGLGLGTQYF. As DNA, the CDR3 is TGTGCCAGCAGCCCGGGACTGGGACTTGGTACGCAGTATTTT. This sequence joins TRBV5-4 and TRBJ2-3; maybe TRBD2 (6 bases). The CDR3 is 14 amino acids. Per germline, CDR1 SGHNT and CDR2 YYREEE (reference sequence). V was cut by 4 bases and J by 8 bases, with 17 bases left in between. The full variable domain, rest sourced from reference TRBV5-4 and TRBJ2-3, is ETGVTQSPTHLIKTRGQQVTLRCSSQSGHNTVSWYQQALGQGPQFIFQYYREEENGRGNFPPRFSGLQFPNYSSELNVNALELDDSALYLCASSPGLGLGTQYFGPGTRLTVL.

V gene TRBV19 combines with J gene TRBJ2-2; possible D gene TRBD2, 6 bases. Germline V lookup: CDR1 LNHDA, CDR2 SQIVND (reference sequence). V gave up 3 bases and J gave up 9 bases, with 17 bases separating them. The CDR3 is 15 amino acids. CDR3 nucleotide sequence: TGTGCCAGTAGTATCCCCGGGACTTCCCGACGGGAGCTGTTTTTT. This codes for CASSIPGTSRRELFF.

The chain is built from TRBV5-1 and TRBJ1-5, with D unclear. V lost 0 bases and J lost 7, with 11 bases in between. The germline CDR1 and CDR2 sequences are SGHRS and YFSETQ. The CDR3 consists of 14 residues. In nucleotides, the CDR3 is TGCGCCAGCAGCTTGGGGGTATCGGGACAGCCCCAGCATTTT. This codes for CASSLGVSGQPQHF.

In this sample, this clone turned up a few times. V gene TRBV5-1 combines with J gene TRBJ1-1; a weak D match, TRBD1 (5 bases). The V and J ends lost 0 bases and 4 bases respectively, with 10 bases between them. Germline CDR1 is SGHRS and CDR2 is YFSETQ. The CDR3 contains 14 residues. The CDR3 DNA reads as TGCGCCAGCAGCTTGGCGGAAAGGGGCACTGAAGCTTTCTTT. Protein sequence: CASSLAERGTEAFF.

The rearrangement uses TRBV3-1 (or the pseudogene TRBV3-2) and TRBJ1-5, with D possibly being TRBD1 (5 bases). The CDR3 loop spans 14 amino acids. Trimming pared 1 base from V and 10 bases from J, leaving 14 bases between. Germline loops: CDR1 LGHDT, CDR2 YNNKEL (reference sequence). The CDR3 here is CASSQGGGGGPQHF. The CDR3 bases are TGTGCCAGCAGCCAAGGGGGAGGTGGGGGTCCCCAGCATTTT.

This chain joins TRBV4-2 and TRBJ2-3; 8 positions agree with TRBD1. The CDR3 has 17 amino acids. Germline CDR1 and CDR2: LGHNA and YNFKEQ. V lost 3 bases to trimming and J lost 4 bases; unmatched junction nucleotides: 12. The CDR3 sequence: CASSHPRQGRFSDTQYF. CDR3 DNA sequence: TGTGCCAGCAGCCACCCAAGACAGGGGAGATTTTCAGATACGCAGTATTTT.

Here the CDR3 DNA reads TGTGCCAGCTCACCGTTAGACAGGATCTATAATTCACCCCTCCACTTT. Translation: CASSPLDRIYNSPLHF. This chain uses TRBV18 with TRBJ1-6; D perhaps matches TRBD1 (6 bases). Trimming pared 3 bases from V and 3 bases from J, leaving 12 bases between. Germline CDR1 KGHSH, CDR2 LQKENI. This CDR3 is 16 amino acids long.

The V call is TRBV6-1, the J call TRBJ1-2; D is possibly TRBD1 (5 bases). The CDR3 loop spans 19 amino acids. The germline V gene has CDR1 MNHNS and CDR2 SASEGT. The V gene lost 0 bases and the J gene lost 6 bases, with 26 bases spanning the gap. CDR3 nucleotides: TGTGCCAGCAGTGAAGCCGGGTGGGGTGGGGCGAGTGCGGGAGATGGCTACACCTTC. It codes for CASSEAGWGGASAGDGYTF.

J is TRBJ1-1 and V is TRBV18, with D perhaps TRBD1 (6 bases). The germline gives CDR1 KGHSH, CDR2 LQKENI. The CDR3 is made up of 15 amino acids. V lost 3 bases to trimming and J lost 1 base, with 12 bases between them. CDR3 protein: CASSPGQISNTEAFF. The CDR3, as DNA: TGTGCCAGCTCACCTGGACAGATTTCGAACACTGAAGCTTTCTTT.

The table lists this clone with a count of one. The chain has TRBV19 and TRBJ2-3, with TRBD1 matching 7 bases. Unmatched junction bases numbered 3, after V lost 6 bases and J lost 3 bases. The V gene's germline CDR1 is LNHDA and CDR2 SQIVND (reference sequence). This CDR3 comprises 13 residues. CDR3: CASRLQGTDTQYF. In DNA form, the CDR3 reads TGTGCCAGTAGGCTACAGGGGACAGATACGCAGTATTTT.

This chain's CDR3 is CASSRTSFAYEQYF. The CDR3 region has the DNA TGTGCCAGCAGCCGGACTAGCTTCGCCTACGAGCAGTACTTC. V gene TRBV28 combines with J gene TRBJ2-7; 8 nucleotides line up with TRBD2. This CDR3 comprises 14 residues. Germline CDR1 and CDR2: MDHEN and SYDVKM. Losses at the gene ends were 6 bases for V and 2 bases for J; bases not matched to a gene: 6.

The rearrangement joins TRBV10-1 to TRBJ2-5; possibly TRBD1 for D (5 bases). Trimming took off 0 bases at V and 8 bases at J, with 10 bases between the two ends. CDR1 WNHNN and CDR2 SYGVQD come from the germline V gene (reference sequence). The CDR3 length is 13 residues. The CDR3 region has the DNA TGCGCCAGCAGTGAGTCCTTCGACAGAACCCAGTACTTC. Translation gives CASSESFDRTQYF.

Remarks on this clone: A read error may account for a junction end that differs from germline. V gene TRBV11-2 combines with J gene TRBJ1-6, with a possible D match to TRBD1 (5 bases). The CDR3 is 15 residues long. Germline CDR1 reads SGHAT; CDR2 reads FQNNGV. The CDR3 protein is CTSSLDLGANSPLHF. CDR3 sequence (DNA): TGTACCAGCAGCTTAGATCTAGGGGCGAATTCACCCCTCCACTTT.

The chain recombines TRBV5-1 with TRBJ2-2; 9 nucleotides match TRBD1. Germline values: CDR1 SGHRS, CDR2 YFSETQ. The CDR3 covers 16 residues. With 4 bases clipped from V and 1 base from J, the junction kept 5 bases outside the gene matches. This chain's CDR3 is CASSLGGQGNTGELFF. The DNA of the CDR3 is TGCGCCAGCAGCCTAGGGGGACAGGGGAACACCGGGGAGCTGTTTTTT.

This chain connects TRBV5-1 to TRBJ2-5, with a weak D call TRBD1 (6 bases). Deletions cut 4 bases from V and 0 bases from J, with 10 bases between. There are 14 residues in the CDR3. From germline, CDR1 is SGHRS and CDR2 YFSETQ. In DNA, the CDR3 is TGCGCCAGCAGCCCGGGACACAACCAAGAGACCCAGTACTTC. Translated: CASSPGHNQETQYF.

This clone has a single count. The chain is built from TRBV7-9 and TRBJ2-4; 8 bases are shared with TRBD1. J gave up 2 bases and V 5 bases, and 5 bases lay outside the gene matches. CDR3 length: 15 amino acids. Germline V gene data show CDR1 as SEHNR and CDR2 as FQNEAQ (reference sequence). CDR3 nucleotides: TGTGCCAGCAGCCCTCAGGGGGCTACCAAAAACATTCAGTACTTC. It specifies CASSPQGATKNIQYF. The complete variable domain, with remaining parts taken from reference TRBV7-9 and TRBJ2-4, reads DTGVSQNPRHKITKRGQNVTFRCDPISEHNRLYWYRQTLGQGPEFLTYFQNEAQLEKSRLLSDRFSAERPKGSFSTLEIQRTEQGDSAMYLCASSPQGATKNIQYFGAGTRLSVL.